Below, one T cell receptor (beta chain) is given with its context. The antigen remains undetermined. The data were taken from a study of cytomegalovirus exposure and HLA in healthy donors. Study overall: Early release data held about 92 million unique TCRs from HLA-typed donors.

The length of the CDR3 is 15 residues. Germline values: CDR1 MNHEY, CDR2 SMNVEV (reference sequence). V was pared by 7 bases and J by 6 bases, with 21 bases between. PCR used 60 Vbeta primers and 13 Jbeta primers. Produced via immunoSEQ multiplex PCR; TCRdb's table is partial and in-frame only. The sample includes 110,000 to 150,000 clones, around 72% seen only once; the top ten take approximately 2.1%. Overall study results and limits: It was reported in a later analysis that an Asian-associated ancestry cluster showed fewer N-insertions than the approximately 700-donor mean. Later analysis identified several of the most significant clusters that appeared linked to common viral pathogens.

The sequenced material came from PBMCs. The chain uses TRBV27 and TRBJ1-2, with D possibly being TRBD1 (6 bases). The receptor was derived from a man aged 35 to 55 in good health and CMV-seronegative. The CDR3 DNA sequence: TGTGCCAGCAAGTTTGGCACCGACAGGTTCGATGGCTACACCTTC. Protein product: CASKFGTDRFDGYTF.